A selection of T cell receptor beta chains follows, all from one sample in a study of shared clonotypes between healthy human individuals. The method was immunoSEQ multiplex PCR; TCRdb's version includes in-frame clones alone and lacks a portion of them. The profile shows 2 million to 2.5 million clones, approximately 90% of them singletons. What was sequenced was naive CD4+ T cells from PBMCs. The receptors stem from a young man in good health. Some clones in this sample may be carry-over from other donors' samples. Both conserved end residues are part of each CDR3. The order of the fields is clone size, V gene, J gene, D gene, CDR3 DNA, CDR3 protein. D genes are given only for firm matches. Size is stated for part of the rows, as once, few or many counts, or as a class when the clone is expanded.

.	TRBV2	TRBJ2-1	.	TGTGCCAGCAGCCGCGACGTCAATGAGCAGTTCTTC	CASSRDVNEQFF
.	TRBV15	TRBJ2-5	.	TGTGCCACCCAAAAGGGGCGAGAGACCCAGTACTTC	CATQKGRETQYF
.	TRBV28	TRBJ1-4	.	TGTGCCAGCAGTTTATGGCAGATCCCTAATGAAAAACTGTTTTTT	CASSLWQIPNEKLFF
.	TRBV10-3	TRBJ2-2	TRBD2	TGTGCCATCAGTCCGACTAGCGGGAGAGGCGGGGAGCTGTTTTTT	CAISPTSGRGGELFF
.	TRBV6-5	TRBJ1-1	.	TGTGCCAGCAGCAACGTGGGGGGAAACACTGAAGCTTTCTTT	CASSNVGGNTEAFF
.	TRBV15	TRBJ2-2	.	TGTGCCACCAGCAGAGCCTATACGGCGAACACCGGGGAGCTGTTTTTT	CATSRAYTANTGELFF
.	TRBV27	TRBJ2-7	.	TGTGCCAGCAGTTTGAGGCCCACTCGGGACGAGCAGTACTTC	CASSLRPTRDEQYF
.	TRBV5-1	TRBJ2-1	.	TGCGCCAGCAGCTTGGAAGGGGATCCCTACAATGAGCAGTTCTTC	CASSLEGDPYNEQFF
.	TRBV5-6	TRBJ2-1	.	TGTGCCAGCAGCCGTACTTACAATGAGCAGTTCTTC	CASSRTYNEQFF
.	TRBV11-2	TRBJ2-5	TRBD1	TGTGCCAGCAGCTTCGACAGGGTCGGGGAGACCCAGTACTTC	CASSFDRVGETQYF
.	TRBV6-5	TRBJ2-1	TRBD2	TGTGCCAGCAGGGGCAGCGGGAGGGCCAATGAGCAGTTCTTC	CASRGSGRANEQFF
.	TRBV4-1	TRBJ2-7	.	TGCGCCAGCAGCCAAGGGACAGCGAATTTCTACGAGCAGTACTTC	CASSQGTANFYEQYF
.	TRBV4-2	TRBJ2-1	.	TGTGCCAGCAGCCAAGATGGCAGTAGGTACAATGAGCAGTTCTTC	CASSQDGSRYNEQFF
.	TRBV6-1	TRBJ1-4	.	TGTGCCAGCAGTGAAGTGGGGGCGGCAACTAATGAAAAACTGTTTTTT	CASSEVGAATNEKLFF
.	TRBV6-5	TRBJ2-7	TRBD2	TGTGCCAGCAGACTAGCGGGAACCTACGAGCAGTACTTC	CASRLAGTYEQYF
.	TRBV11-2	TRBJ2-7	TRBD2	TGTGCCAGCAGCTTACCTCGGGCTAGCGGGAGTTACGAGCAGTACTTC	CASSLPRASGSYEQYF
.	TRBV4-1	TRBJ2-2	TRBD2	TGCGCCAGCAGCCTTTTAGCGGGAGTCGGCGGGGAGCTGTTTTTT	CASSLLAGVGGELFF
.	TRBV6-1	TRBJ1-6	.	TGTGCCAGCAGGACAGAAACCATGTGGTCACCCCTCCACTTT	CASRTETMWSPLHF
.	TRBV30	TRBJ2-3	.	TGTGCCTGGAGCGTGACACTCTTGGCGGATACGCAGTATTTT	CAWSVTLLADTQYF
.	TRBV5-4	TRBJ2-2	TRBD1	TGTGCCAGCAGCCTGGGGACAGGGAACACCGGGGAGCTGTTTTTT	CASSLGTGNTGELFF
.	TRBV4-3	TRBJ2-2	TRBD1	TGCGCCAGCAGCCGCGGGACAGGGGTAAACACCGGGGAGCTGTTTTTT	CASSRGTGVNTGELFF
.	TRBV9	TRBJ2-2	.	TGTGCCAGCAGCGTAGTGTCCGCGAACACCGGGGAGCTGTTTTTT	CASSVVSANTGELFF
.	TRBV11-2	TRBJ1-4	.	TGTGCCAGCAGCTTAGGCAGTCGTGGAAGGAATGAAAAACTGTTTTTT	CASSLGSRGRNEKLFF
.	TRBV2	TRBJ2-7	.	TGTGCCAGCAGTGAGCTCGGGAGAGGCTACGAGCAGTACTTC	CASSELGRGYEQYF
.	TRBV27	TRBJ1-1	TRBD1	TGTGCCAGCAGTCCGAATCTAGGACAGGGTAACACTGAAGCTTTCTTT	CASSPNLGQGNTEAFF
.	TRBV5-8	TRBJ2-1	TRBD2	TGTGCCAGCAGCTTGGCCGGGACTAACTCCTACAATGAGCAGTTCTTC	CASSLAGTNSYNEQFF
once	TRBV5-1	TRBJ2-7	TRBD2	TGCGCCAGCAGCTTGTTTTCGGGGGGGTCCTACGAGCAGTACTTC	CASSLFSGGSYEQYF
.	TRBV28	TRBJ2-2	.	TGTGCCAGCAGTTCCGCTAAGGGACGTTTTCCGACCGGGGAGCTGTTTTTT	CASSSAKGRFPTGELFF
.	TRBV30	TRBJ1-3	TRBD1	TGTGCCTGGAGTCGGGACAGGCAAAGCTCTGGAAACACCATATATTTT	CAWSRDRQSSGNTIYF
.	TRBV19	TRBJ2-2	TRBD1	TGTGCCAGTACCCCATTGTTGGACAGGGAATCCGGGGAGCTGTTTTTT	CASTPLLDRESGELFF
.	TRBV2	TRBJ2-3	.	TGTGCCAGCAGTGATGGAGGACACACTTCAGATACGCAGTATTTT	CASSDGGHTSDTQYF
.	TRBV19	TRBJ1-2	.	TGTGCCAGTAGTATAGTGGGCAGCTATGGCTACACCTTC	CASSIVGSYGYTF
once	TRBV4-3	TRBJ1-2	.	TGCGCCAGCAGCCAAGATGTTGGCAGGGTCTATGGCTACACCTTC	CASSQDVGRVYGYTF
.	TRBV15	TRBJ2-7	.	TGTGCCACCAGCAGAGGGGGGGCCCAGCGGTACGAGCAGTACTTC	CATSRGGAQRYEQYF
.	TRBV7-3	TRBJ2-1	TRBD2	TGTGCCAGCAGCTTAAATCCCGTGGTAGCGGGAGCGGGTGAGCAGTTCTTC	CASSLNPVVAGAGEQFF
.	TRBV2	TRBJ1-1	.	TGTGCCAGCAGTGAAGAACGATCTAACACTGAAGCTTTCTTT	CASSEERSNTEAFF
.	TRBV6-5	TRBJ1-4	.	TGTGCCAGCAGAGAGACAGGATTGCATGAAAAACTGTTTTTT	CASRETGLHEKLFF
once	TRBV28	TRBJ1-1	.	TGTGCCAGCCCTCCGACAAACTCGAACACTGAAGCTTTCTTT	CASPPTNSNTEAFF
.	TRBV29-1	TRBJ2-5	TRBD2	TGCAGCGTTGGGAGGGGCGGGAGAGGGGAGACCCAGTACTTC	CSVGRGGRGETQYF
once	TRBV25-1	TRBJ1-2	.	TGTGCCAGCAGTGAACCGGGACCTCGCTATGGCTACACCTTC	CASSEPGPRYGYTF
.	TRBV9	TRBJ1-5	.	TGTGCCAGCAGCGTAGGGGACACAGGAGGTCAGCCCCAGCATTTT	CASSVGDTGGQPQHF
.	TRBV9	TRBJ1-4	.	TGTGCCAGCAGCGTAGACCGGGACCCAAATGAAAAACTGTTTTTT	CASSVDRDPNEKLFF
.	TRBV2	TRBJ2-3	TRBD2	TGTGCCAGCAGCGTTTTTATGGCGGGAGGGCCTCATACGCAGTATTTT	CASSVFMAGGPHTQYF
.	TRBV30	TRBJ2-7	TRBD1	TGTGCCTGGAGTGAATCGTCAGGGGGAGTATCCTACGAGCAGTACTTC	CAWSESSGGVSYEQYF
.	TRBV28	TRBJ2-1	.	TGTGCCAGCAGTTTATTCGGCCGGTACTACAATGAGCAGTTCTTC	CASSLFGRYYNEQFF
.	TRBV7-7	TRBJ2-3	.	TGTGCCAGCAGCCCCGACGTGACAGATACGCAGTATTTT	CASSPDVTDTQYF
once	TRBV6-5	TRBJ2-7	.	TGTGCCATCAGTGAGACAGGACACTCCTACGAGCAGTACTTC	CAISETGHSYEQYF
.	TRBV5-1	TRBJ2-7	TRBD1	TGCGCCAGCAGCCACGGGACAGCAGACTACGAGCAGTACTTC	CASSHGTADYEQYF
.	TRBV5-6	TRBJ2-7	.	TGTGCCAGCAGCTTGATGGGACAAGCCTACGAGCAGTACTTC	CASSLMGQAYEQYF
.	TRBV4-1	TRBJ1-1	TRBD1	TGCGCCAGCAGCCAAGTAGGACAGGGGGACACTGAAGCTTTCTTT	CASSQVGQGDTEAFF
once	TRBV28	TRBJ2-7	.	TGTGCCAGCAGTTTATTAACAGGCGCCTACGAGCAGTACTTC	CASSLLTGAYEQYF